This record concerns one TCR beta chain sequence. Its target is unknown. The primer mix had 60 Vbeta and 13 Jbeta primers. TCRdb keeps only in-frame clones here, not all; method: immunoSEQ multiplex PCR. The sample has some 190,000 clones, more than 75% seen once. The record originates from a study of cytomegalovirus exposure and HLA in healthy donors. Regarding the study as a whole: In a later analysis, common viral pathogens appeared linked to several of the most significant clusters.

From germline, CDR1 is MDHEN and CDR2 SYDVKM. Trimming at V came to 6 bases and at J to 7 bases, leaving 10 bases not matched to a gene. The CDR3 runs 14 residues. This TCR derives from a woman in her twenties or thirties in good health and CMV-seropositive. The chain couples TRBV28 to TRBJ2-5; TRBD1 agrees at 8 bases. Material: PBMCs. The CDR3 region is CASSRRQGMWTQYF. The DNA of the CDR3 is TGTGCCAGCAGCCGTCGACAGGGGATGTGGACCCAGTACTTC.